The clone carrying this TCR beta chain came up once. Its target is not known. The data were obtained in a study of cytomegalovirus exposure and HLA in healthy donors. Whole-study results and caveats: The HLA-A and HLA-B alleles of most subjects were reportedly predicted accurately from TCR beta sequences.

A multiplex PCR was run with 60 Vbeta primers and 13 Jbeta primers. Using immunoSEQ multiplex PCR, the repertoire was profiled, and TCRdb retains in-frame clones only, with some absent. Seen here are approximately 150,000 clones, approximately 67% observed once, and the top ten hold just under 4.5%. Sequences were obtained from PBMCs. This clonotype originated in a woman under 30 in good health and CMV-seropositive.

This CDR3 is CASSLSEGGRLYEQYF. DNA for the CDR3: TGTGCCAGCAGTTTATCGGAAGGAGGTCGGTTATACGAGCAGTACTTC. This rearrangement joins TRBV27 to TRBJ2-7, with D possibly TRBD2 on 5 matching bases. Germline assignment: CDR1 MNHEY and CDR2 SMNVEV (reference sequence). V was shortened by 0 bases and J by 4 bases, with 16 bases between the two germline ends. The CDR3 runs to 16 residues.